The text below deals with one TCR beta chain. This sample is part of a study of blood T cell repertoires in COVID-19. Across the whole study: PBMCs, B-cell-depleted T cells, or T cells provided the cDNA or gDNA that made up the material.

CDR1 and CDR2 (germline): ENHRY, SYGVKD. The CDR3 spans 13 residues. Trimming cost V 11 bases and J 5 bases, with 18 bases left between them. Original handling: Estimation of nucleated cell counts relied on the amplification of reference gene primers. Profiling relied on immunoSEQ multiplex PCR, and the TCRdb table lists in-frame clones only, not all of them. The V and J calls and clone size were taken over from that table, and D and trimming were inferred from the DNA. The data contain fewer than 200,000 clones, around 83% of them singletons. The sequence was obtained from a woman between 45 and 60 years old in a cohort exposed to, infected with or recovered from COVID-19 (not recorded which). Sequencing was performed on PBMCs or T cells enriched from blood (not recorded which). The J gene is TRBJ1-1, the V gene TRBV10-3, with D tentatively TRBD1 (6 bases). DNA for the CDR3: TGTGCCGTCCGGGACATAGAGATTACTGAAGCTTTCTTT. Protein sequence: CAVRDIEITEAFF.